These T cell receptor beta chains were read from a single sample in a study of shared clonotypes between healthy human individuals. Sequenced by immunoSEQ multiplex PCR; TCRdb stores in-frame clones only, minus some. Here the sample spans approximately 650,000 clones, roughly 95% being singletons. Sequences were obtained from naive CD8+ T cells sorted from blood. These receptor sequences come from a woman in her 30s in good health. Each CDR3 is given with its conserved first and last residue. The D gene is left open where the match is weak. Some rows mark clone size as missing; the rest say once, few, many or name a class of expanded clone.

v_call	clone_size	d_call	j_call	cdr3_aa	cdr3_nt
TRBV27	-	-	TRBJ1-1	CASSLSYGQIEAFF	TGTGCCAGCAGTTTATCTTATGGGCAGATTGAAGCTTTCTTT
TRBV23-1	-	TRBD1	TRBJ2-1	CPNRDRLFHEQFF	TGCCCGAACCGGGACAGGTTATTTCATGAGCAGTTCTTC
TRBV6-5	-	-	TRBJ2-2	CASSYGENTGELFF	TGTGCCAGCAGTTACGGCGAGAACACCGGGGAGCTGTTTTTT
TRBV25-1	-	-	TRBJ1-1	CASSDVPDTEAFF	TGTGCCAGCAGTGATGTCCCTGACACTGAAGCTTTCTTT
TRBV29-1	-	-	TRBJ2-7	CSVNGISGRSYEQYF	TGCAGCGTGAACGGGATCAGTGGTAGGTCCTACGAGCAGTACTTC
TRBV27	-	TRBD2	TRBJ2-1	CASSSSGRAIVNEQFF	TGTGCCAGCAGTTCTAGCGGGAGGGCTATTGTAAATGAGCAGTTCTTC
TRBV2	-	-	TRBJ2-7	CASSESAGLFYEQYF	TGTGCCAGCAGTGAATCTGCGGGGTTGTTCTACGAGCAGTACTTC
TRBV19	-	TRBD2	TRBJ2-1	CASTVVAGYNEQFF	TGTGCCAGTACCGTCGTAGCGGGGTACAATGAGCAGTTCTTC
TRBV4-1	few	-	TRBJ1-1	CASSPRARTEAFF	TGCGCCAGCAGCCCCAGGGCCCGCACTGAAGCTTTCTTT
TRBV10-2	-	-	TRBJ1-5	CASRPGRASNQPQHF	TGCGCCAGCAGGCCGGGGAGGGCTAGCAATCAGCCCCAGCATTTT
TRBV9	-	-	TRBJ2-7	CASSASTASYEQYF	TGTGCCAGCAGCGCGTCGACAGCCTCCTACGAGCAGTACTTC
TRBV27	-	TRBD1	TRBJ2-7	CASSIGTGTYEQYF	TGTGCCAGCAGTATCGGGACAGGGACCTACGAGCAGTACTTC
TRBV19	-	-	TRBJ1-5	CASSSPDMGHYSNQPQHF	TGTGCCAGTAGTTCGCCCGACATGGGACATTATAGCAATCAGCCCCAGCATTTT
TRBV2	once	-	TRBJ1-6	CASSDMGHPLHF	TGTGCCAGCAGTGACATGGGGCATCCCCTCCACTTT
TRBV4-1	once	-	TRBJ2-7	CASSQDGNEQYF	TGCGCCAGCAGCCAAGATGGGAACGAGCAGTACTTC
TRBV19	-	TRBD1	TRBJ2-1	CASLGTDYNEQFF	TGTGCCAGTCTCGGGACAGATTACAATGAGCAGTTCTTC
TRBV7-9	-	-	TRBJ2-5	CASSTSSQETQYF	TGTGCCAGCAGCACTAGCAGCCAAGAGACCCAGTACTTC
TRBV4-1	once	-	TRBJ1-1	CASSQQDGTEAFF	TGCGCCAGCAGCCAACAGGATGGCACTGAAGCTTTCTTT
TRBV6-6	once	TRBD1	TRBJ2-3	CASSYGDRGTDTQYF	TGTGCCAGCAGTTACGGGGACAGGGGCACAGATACGCAGTATTTT
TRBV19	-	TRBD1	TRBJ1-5	CASMTGTGRQPQHF	TGTGCCAGTATGACCGGGACAGGGCGGCAGCCCCAGCATTTT
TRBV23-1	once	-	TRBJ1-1	CASTQAWGNPEAFF	TGCGCCAGCACTCAGGCGTGGGGGAACCCTGAAGCTTTCTTT
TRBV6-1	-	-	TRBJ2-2	CASGPGQEGPGELFF	TGTGCCAGCGGGCCGGGGCAGGAGGGGCCCGGGGAGCTGTTTTTT
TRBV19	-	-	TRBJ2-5	CAICRRPQETQYF	TGTGCCATTTGCAGGAGACCTCAAGAGACCCAGTACTTC
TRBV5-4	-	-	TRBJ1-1	CASSFSGMGTEAFF	TGTGCCAGCAGCTTTTCAGGGATGGGAACTGAAGCTTTCTTT
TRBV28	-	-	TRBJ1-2	CASSFRGADYGYTF	TGTGCCAGCAGTTTCCGGGGGGCTGACTATGGCTACACCTTC
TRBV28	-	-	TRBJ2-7	CASSFGLVSSYEQYF	TGTGCCAGCAGTTTTGGGCTCGTGTCCTCCTACGAGCAGTACTTC
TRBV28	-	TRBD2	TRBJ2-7	CASSSPGLAGTYYEQYF	TGTGCCAGCAGTTCTCCGGGACTAGCGGGAACTTACTACGAGCAGTACTTC
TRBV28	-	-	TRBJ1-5	CASSITGRVNQPQHF	TGTGCCAGCAGTATCACGGGGAGGGTGAATCAGCCCCAGCATTTT
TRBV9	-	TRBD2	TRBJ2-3	CASSSPTGREVLDTQYF	TGTGCCAGCAGCTCACCAACGGGGCGGGAGGTTTTGGATACGCAGTATTTT
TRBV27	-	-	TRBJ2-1	CASSLYSYNEQFF	TGTGCCAGCAGTTTATACTCATACAATGAGCAGTTCTTC
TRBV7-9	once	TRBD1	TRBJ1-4	CASSSGQGEEKLFF	TGTGCCAGCAGCTCGGGACAGGGGGAAGAAAAACTGTTTTTT
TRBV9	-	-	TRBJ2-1	CASSVEQSLEQFF	TGTGCCAGCAGCGTAGAACAGAGCCTTGAGCAGTTCTTC
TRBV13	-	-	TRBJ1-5	CASSLGGSGLPQHF	TGTGCCAGCAGCTTAGGGGGCAGTGGATTGCCCCAGCATTTT
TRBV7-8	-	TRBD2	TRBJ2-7	CASSPYGLADFYEQYF	TGTGCCAGCAGCCCGTACGGACTAGCGGACTTCTACGAGCAGTACTTC
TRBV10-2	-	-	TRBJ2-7	CASSGGGGLSYEQYF	TGCGCCAGCAGCGGAGGGGGCGGCCTCTCCTACGAGCAGTACTTC
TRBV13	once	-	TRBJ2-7	CASSNRGGGRNYEQYF	TGTGCCAGCAGCAACCGGGGAGGTGGGCGAAACTACGAGCAGTACTTC
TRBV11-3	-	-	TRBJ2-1	CASSLRGDNEQFF	TGTGCCAGCAGCTTGAGGGGAGACAATGAGCAGTTCTTC
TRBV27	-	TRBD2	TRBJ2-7	CASSLSLLAGGPYEQYF	TGTGCCAGCAGTTTATCTTTACTAGCGGGAGGTCCCTACGAGCAGTACTTC
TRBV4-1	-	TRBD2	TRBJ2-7	CASSPRPSGLEYEQYF	TGCGCCAGCAGCCCCAGACCTTCGGGACTAGAGTACGAGCAGTACTTC
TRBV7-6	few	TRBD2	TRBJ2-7	CASSGLAGVEQYF	TGTGCCAGCAGTGGACTAGCGGGAGTCGAGCAGTACTTC
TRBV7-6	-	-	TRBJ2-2	CASSLVSQGYTGELFF	TGTGCCAGCAGCTTAGTTTCCCAAGGGTACACCGGGGAGCTGTTTTTT
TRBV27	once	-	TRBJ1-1	CASSASQGHTEAFF	TGTGCCAGCAGTGCGAGTCAGGGGCATACTGAAGCTTTCTTT
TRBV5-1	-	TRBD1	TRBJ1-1	CASSLGGQTNTEAFF	TGCGCCAGCAGCTTGGGGGGACAGACGAACACTGAAGCTTTCTTT
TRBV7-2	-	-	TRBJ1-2	CASSLGLGNYGYTF	TGTGCCAGCAGCTTAGGACTGGGAAACTATGGCTACACCTTC
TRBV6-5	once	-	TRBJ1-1	CASNMGEWDDTEAFF	TGTGCCAGCAATATGGGAGAGTGGGATGACACTGAAGCTTTCTTT
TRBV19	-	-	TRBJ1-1	CASSIQPWTVPFFF	TGTGCCAGTAGTATCCAGCCATGGACGGTCCCGTTCTTCTTT